This TCR beta chain emerged from a study of T cell clonality in common variable immunodeficiency. Whole-study findings and limits: Fewer deletions and N-nucleotide insertions were reportedly seen in common variable immunodeficiency TCR beta sequences.

For at least one year, all CVID subjects received replacement immunoglobulin. The table came from immunoSEQ multiplex PCR; TCRdb's copy has only in-frame clones and leaves some out. The table lists around 30,000 clones, with no singletons. The sample holds many counts of this clone. Antigen: not known. This TCR derives from a human donor with common variable immunodeficiency. Material for sequencing was peripheral blood mononuclear cells.

The sequenced part of the CDR3 DNA is TGTGCCAGCTCACCGGACAGCTATGGC. It translates to CASSPDSYG. The CDR3 in its entirety is CASSPDSYGYTF. The genes are TRBV18 and TRBJ1-2, with D possibly being TRBD1 (6 bases). Coverage ceases 3 residues before the CDR3 finishes, and the germline J gene fills in the end. Germline V CDR1 and CDR2: KGHSH, LQKENI. V lost 3 bases, J lost 4 bases, and 6 bases lay in between. The CDR3 length is 12 residues.